This passage covers 4 T cell receptor beta chains from one sample sequenced in a study of vaccination and CD4 T cells after COVID-19. Regarding treatment: roughly 11-day PBMC culture with coronavirus spike peptide pools or control peptides (ViraFEST assay). Collection of the unexposed donor's CD4+ T cells took place before the COVID-19 pandemic (2011-2018). No antigens are known for them. At the Johns Hopkins FTIC core, DNA taken from cultured CD4+ T cells was sequenced by way of the Oncomine TCR Beta short-read assay. Cultured CD4+ T cells were the source of extracted genomic DNA. TCRdb itself ran the PCR reads through MiXCR, one entry per CDR3 protein. The data show about 9,700 distinct CDR3 sequences, 35% seen once. Sequenced material: CD4+ T cells from blood, cultured in vitro. The receptors stem from a human donor in good health.

This clonotype showed up just a few times. This chain connects TRBV27 to TRBJ2-5, with TRBD2 as a possible D gene (5 bases). The CDR3 runs 15 residues. V lost 6 bases, J lost 0 bases, and 14 bases lay in between. In germline, CDR1 is MNHEY, CDR2 SMNVEV (reference sequence). This CDR3 is CASRRGLLYQETQYF. The CDR3 DNA reads TGTGCCAGCAGAAGAGGACTTTTATACCAAGAGACCCAGTACTTC.

The V gene is TRBV5-1, the J gene TRBJ2-7, with unresolved D. Trimming stripped 0 bases from V and 0 bases from J, with 10 bases between. Germline V gene sequence: CDR1 SGHRS, CDR2 YFSETQ. This CDR3 comprises 15 residues. CDR3 in DNA: TGCGCCAGCAGCTTGGCCCCCGGAAGCTCCTACGAGCAGTACTTC. This translates into CASSLAPGSSYEQYF.

This clonotype was found a few times. This chain's CDR3 is CASRGLAGGNEQYF. The CDR3 DNA reads as TGTGCCAGCAGGGGACTAGCGGGAGGGAACGAGCAGTACTTC. The V call is TRBV27, the J call TRBJ2-7; 16 bases are shared with TRBD2. This CDR3 has 14 residues. Trimming removed 6 bases from V and 5 bases from J; junction bases left unmatched: 1. Per germline, CDR1 MNHEY and CDR2 SMNVEV (reference sequence).

This clonotype is labeled large. The V gene is TRBV6-5, the J gene TRBJ2-7, with TRBD1 identical over 11 bases. The ends lost 2 bases at V and 2 bases at J; junction bases unmatched: 8. This CDR3 has 17 amino acids. Germline CDR1 is MNHEY and CDR2 is SVGAGI. In nucleotides, the CDR3 is TGTGCCAGCAGTTACCCGGGACCGGGACAGGGGGCCTACGAGCAGTACTTC. Translated: CASSYPGPGQGAYEQYF.